What follows is one T cell receptor beta chain and its context. The antigen it binds to is not known. Per-base qualities were not stored, and no clone one base away is much larger. Germline trimming: 8 bases from V, 4 bases from J; junction bases outside gene matches: 7. The CDR3 spans 13 residues, from the cysteine through the phenylalanine. The retained sequence is limited to the CDR3, 39 bases, with the frame set at the first base. CDR1 SEHNR and CDR2 FQNEAQ were looked up in the germline V gene (reference sequence). These data come from a study of early T cells in non-severe SARS-CoV-2 infection (dated by TCRdb to about 2021). Broadly, across the study: Bulk RNA from unsorted whole blood was used for TCR sequencing, so alpha and beta chains could not be paired. On the study overall, not on this receptor specifically: Matching against VDJdb was skewed toward anti-spike CD8 responses, likely underestimated virus-specific expansions, and missed private and CD4 specificities.

The library was obtained by 5' RACE. Sequencing was performed on a NextSeq 500. To correct for sequencing error and PCR bias, the TCR library protocol tagged individual cDNA molecules with unique molecular identifiers. Sequencing covered both TCR alpha and beta chains, and within each sample the abundances of alpha and beta sequences were tightly co-correlated. For the original study's pipeline: Decombinator V4 was used to perform V gene, J gene and CDR3 annotation of TCR sequences. Expanded TCRs were defined as changing significantly between any two time points under a Poisson model with p below 0.0001. Abundances of TCRs were expressed as counts per million after normalisation to the total number of TCRs sequenced in each sample. MAIT TCRs were defined by TRAV1-2 paired with TRAJ12, TRAJ20 or TRAJ33, and iNKT TCRs by TRAV10 paired with TRAJ18. VDJdb, accessed 1 November 2021, was searched for CMV, EBV and SARS-CoV-2 annotated TCRs, with TCRs annotated for multiple antigens excluded. Clones were called with MiXCR by TCRdb after fastp trimmed the public reads at Q25, and only in-frame beta chains were retained. All rows with the same CDR3 protein become a single entry with the most common DNA and genes. The V and J calls come from TCRdb's annotation, not from the publication. The sample table contains approximately 38,000 distinct CDR3 sequences; only one count was recorded for 4.7% of them. The leading ten clones occupy 4.8% of the sample.

A case-control design nested within a healthcare worker cohort in London, UK, was used, with weekly nasopharyngeal swab PCR tests and blood sampling performed. Between 23 and 31 March 2020, the week of the UK lockdown, healthcare workers were enrolled and then followed up weekly for as long as 16 weeks. The source is an adult who was a healthcare worker with PCR-confirmed SARS-CoV-2 infection or an uninfected control (not recorded which). The sample was whole blood. The rearranged segments are TRBV7-9 and TRBJ1-1, and 7 junction bases match TRBD1. DNA sequence: TGTGCCAGCGGGACAGAAAAAATCACTGAAGCTTTCTTT. This sequence encodes CASGTEKITEAFF.